The clone carrying this T cell receptor beta chain was seen just once. Sequencing used immunoSEQ multiplex PCR; TCRdb keeps in-frame clones, though not all of them. The top ten hold about 1% of the sample, which has about 1,500,000 clones, 96% seen once. The data originate from a study of shared clonotypes between healthy human individuals. V was cut by 5 bases and J by 4 bases, with 13 bases left in between. The germline V gene encodes CDR1 SEHNR and CDR2 FQNEAQ (reference sequence). This CDR3 has 14 residues. The clonotype was recovered from a young man in good health. Sequenced sample: naive CD4+ T cells sorted from blood. The subset denotes: CD45RA+ positively selected. This chain connects TRBV7-9 to TRBJ2-3; a weak D match, TRBD2 (6 bases). The CDR3 DNA sequence: TGTGCCAGCAGCCAAAACGGGGGAGCAGATACGCAGTATTTT. Its protein product is CASSQNGGADTQYF. Using reference TRBV7-9 and TRBJ2-3 for the parts outside the CDR3, the full variable domain is DTGVSQNPRHKITKRGQNVTFRCDPISEHNRLYWYRQTLGQGPEFLTYFQNEAQLEKSRLLSDRFSAERPKGSFSTLEIQRTEQGDSAMYLCASSQNGGADTQYFGPGTRLTVL.